This TCR beta chain stems from a study of long-term antiretroviral therapy in people with HIV. Overall study results and limits: Post-ART, diversity grew, though it stayed under transplant donor control levels. Blood dates from 2004 to 2017, possibly under older ART regimens.

Version v3.0 of the immunoSEQ assay was performed at survey level. The protocol was immunoSEQ multiplex PCR, while the TCRdb copy is restricted to in-frame clones and leaves out a portion. This repertoire shows fewer than 35,000 clones, 80% to 85% found once; its top ten account for 12% to 15%. V was pared by 5 bases and J by 6 bases, with 14 bases of the junction left unmatched. Germline V lookup: CDR1 SEHNR, CDR2 FQNEAQ (reference sequence). The CDR3 runs 16 residues. For this clone: No antigen is known for it.

Sequenced here: unsorted PBMCs, sampled 2.9 years after starting antiretroviral therapy. The TCR sequence derives from a man aged 45-60 years with HIV. V gene TRBV7-9 combines with J gene TRBJ2-3; 7 bases match TRBD2. This chain's CDR3 is CASSPVLAGSNDTQYF. CDR3 sequence (DNA): TGTGCCAGCAGCCCTGTGTTAGCGGGTTCAAACGATACGCAGTATTTT.